This T cell receptor beta chain was recorded in a study of blood T cell repertoires in COVID-19. About the research overall: Samples representing acute and convalescent COVID-19 were sourced from the United States, Italy and Spain. The cDNA or gDNA used as material had been derived from T cells, B-cell-depleted T cells, or PBMCs.

In the authors' workflow: Estimated nucleated cell counts came from reference gene primer amplification. The assay was immunoSEQ multiplex PCR, and TCRdb's table has in-frame clones only and misses some. D and trimming come from the DNA, and the V and J calls and clone size come from that table. The sample consists of 120,000 to 150,000 clones, more than 75% of them appearing once. Per germline, CDR1 SGHRS and CDR2 YFSETQ. The CDR3 has 13 residues. Trimming removed 5 bases from V and 3 bases from J, with 11 bases in between. The rearrangement uses TRBV5-1 and TRBJ2-5; no firm D call. The receptor comes from a woman in her forties or fifties with acute or convalescent COVID-19. Material for sequencing was peripheral blood. This CDR3 is CASRGHRKETQYF. CDR3 sequence (DNA): TGCGCCAGCAGGGGCCACAGAAAAGAGACCCAGTACTTC.